This entry is about one T cell receptor (beta chain). With 8 bases clipped from V and 2 bases from J, the junction kept 9 bases outside the gene matches. Germline CDR1 and CDR2: LGHNA and YNFKEQ. The CDR3 sequence is 17 residues long. Some clones are missing from TCRdb's copy, which holds only in-frame ones; the method was immunoSEQ multiplex PCR. This table holds approximately 120,000 clones, more than 75% found once. This record belongs to a study of blood T cell repertoires in COVID-19. Study-wide background: Nucleic acid was either cDNA or gDNA, and it came from T cells, B-cell-depleted T cells, or PBMCs.

Sequencing was carried out using peripheral blood. This TCR was recovered from a human donor in a cohort sampled during active COVID-19. This chain connects TRBV4-2 to TRBJ2-3, with 14 positions matching TRBD2. The CDR3 loop reads CASDGTSGRPYTDTQYF. The DNA for the CDR3 is TGTGCCAGCGACGGGACTAGCGGGAGACCTTACACAGATACGCAGTATTTT.